This T cell receptor (beta chain) was obtained from a study of beta chain features in type 1 diabetes. As for the study in general: Across all samples, around 98 million sorted cells were examined.

The CDR3 length is 16 residues. The V gene end was trimmed by 4 bases and the J gene end by 3 bases; junction bases not matched to a gene: 9. CDR1 SGHNT and CDR2 YYREEE come from the germline V gene (reference sequence). CD4+ cells of the naive, central memory, regulatory and stem cell-like memory types were sorted via CD45RO/CCR7/CD25/CD127/CD95/CD27. Reverse transcription of all isolated RNA meant that expressed TCRB transcripts were sequenced. The protocol was immunoSEQ multiplex PCR, while the TCRdb copy is restricted to in-frame clones and leaves out a portion. The sample carries 240,000 or so clones, roughly 21% recorded once. Study-wide findings and caveats: The similarity of naive, central memory and Treg TCRB repertoires appeared greater among patients than among healthy donors. All four CD4+ subsets of Type 1 diabetes patients contained TCRB CDR3s that were moderately but significantly shorter.

Comment on this clone: Its cognate antigen is unknown.

The chain recombines TRBV5-4 with TRBJ2-3; 9 bases align to TRBD2. The sequenced material came from naive CD4+ T cells from blood. This receptor was taken from a woman in her forties with type 1 diabetes. In DNA form, the CDR3 reads TGTGCCAGCAGCCAACCCCCCAGCGGGGGGACAGATACGCAGTATTTT. It is translated as CASSQPPSGGTDTQYF.